This T cell receptor beta chain was sequenced during a study of control samples from healthy donors and cancer patients. V shed 5 bases and J shed 7 bases, with 9 bases lying between them. The CDR3 sequence is 12 residues long. The germline V gene has CDR1 SGDLS and CDR2 YYNGEE. Produced via immunoSEQ multiplex PCR; TCRdb's table is partial and in-frame only. The data hold about 410,000 clones, with around 90% observed a single time. Sequenced input: PBMCs. The sequence derives from a man aged 35-49 years with head and neck cancer. The V and J genes are TRBV9 and TRBJ1-4; no firm D call. CDR3 sequence reads: CASRSPSEKLFF. Written as DNA, the CDR3 is TGTGCCAGCAGGTCCCCGTCTGAAAAACTGTTTTTT.